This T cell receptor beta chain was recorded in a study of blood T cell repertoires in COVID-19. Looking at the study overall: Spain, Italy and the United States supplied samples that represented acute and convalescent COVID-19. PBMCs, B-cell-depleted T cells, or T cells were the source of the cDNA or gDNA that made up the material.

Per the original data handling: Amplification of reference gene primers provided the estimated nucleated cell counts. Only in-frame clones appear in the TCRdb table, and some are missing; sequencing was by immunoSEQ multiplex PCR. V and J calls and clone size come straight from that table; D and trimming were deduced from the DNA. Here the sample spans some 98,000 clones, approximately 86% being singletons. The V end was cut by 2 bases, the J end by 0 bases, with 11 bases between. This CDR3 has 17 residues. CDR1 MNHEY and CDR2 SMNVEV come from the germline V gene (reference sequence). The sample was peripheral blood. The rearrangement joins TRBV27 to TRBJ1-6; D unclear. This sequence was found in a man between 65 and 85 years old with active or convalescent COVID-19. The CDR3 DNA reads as TGTGCCAGCAGTTTAGGAGGGTCGAGCTCCTATAATTCACCCCTCCACTTT. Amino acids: CASSLGGSSSYNSPLHF.